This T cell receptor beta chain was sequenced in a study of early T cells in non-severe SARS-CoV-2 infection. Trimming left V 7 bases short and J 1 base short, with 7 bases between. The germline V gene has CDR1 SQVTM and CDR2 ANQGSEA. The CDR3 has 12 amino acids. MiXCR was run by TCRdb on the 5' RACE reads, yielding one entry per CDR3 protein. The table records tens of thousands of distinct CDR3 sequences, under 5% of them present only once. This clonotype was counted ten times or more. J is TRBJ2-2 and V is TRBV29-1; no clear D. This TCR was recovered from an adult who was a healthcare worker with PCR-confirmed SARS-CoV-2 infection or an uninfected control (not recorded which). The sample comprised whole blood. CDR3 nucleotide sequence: TGCAGCGGTGCTATGAACACCGGGGAGCTGTTTTTT. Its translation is CSGAMNTGELFF.